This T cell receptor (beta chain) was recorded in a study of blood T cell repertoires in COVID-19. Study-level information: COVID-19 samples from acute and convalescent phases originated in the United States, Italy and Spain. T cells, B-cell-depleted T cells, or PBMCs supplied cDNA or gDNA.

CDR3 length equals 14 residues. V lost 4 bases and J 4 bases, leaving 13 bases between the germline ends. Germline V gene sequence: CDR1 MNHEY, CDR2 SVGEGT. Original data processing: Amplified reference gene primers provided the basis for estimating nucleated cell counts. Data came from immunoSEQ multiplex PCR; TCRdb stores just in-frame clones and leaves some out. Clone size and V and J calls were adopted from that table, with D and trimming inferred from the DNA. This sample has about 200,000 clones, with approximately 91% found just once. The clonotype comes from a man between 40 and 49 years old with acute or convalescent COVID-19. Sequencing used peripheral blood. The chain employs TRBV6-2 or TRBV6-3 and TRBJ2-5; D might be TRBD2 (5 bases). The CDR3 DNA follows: TGTGCCAGCAGTTGGACTCCCAGAGGAGAGACCCAGTACTTC. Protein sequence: CASSWTPRGETQYF.